This TCR beta chain stems from a study of T cell clonality in common variable immunodeficiency. Study observations and caveats: Shared TCRbeta clones were fewer between CVID subjects than controls. Compared with healthy controls, CVID subjects showed increased TCRbeta clonality, mostly in about a third. What drives increased CVID clonality needs T cell subpopulation sequencing.

Here immunoSEQ multiplex PCR was the method, and the copy in TCRdb shows in-frame clones only, minus some. The profile covers roughly 42,000 clones, none occurring a single time. This clone has more than one count but fewer than ten. Its specificity is not known. Source material: peripheral blood mononuclear cells. This receptor was identified in a person aged 18-70 years in good health.

The CDR3 bases that were read are TGTGCCAGCTCACCCTTGGGCCTCAGGCACGATCCC. Its translation is CASSPLGLRHDP. The full CDR3 reads CASSPLGLRHDPQHF. The V call is TRBV18, the J call TRBJ1-5; D gene ambiguous. Read data end 3 residues before the CDR3 end; the end is taken from the germline J gene. Germline V CDR1 and CDR2: KGHSH, LQKENI. The CDR3 sequence is 15 residues long.